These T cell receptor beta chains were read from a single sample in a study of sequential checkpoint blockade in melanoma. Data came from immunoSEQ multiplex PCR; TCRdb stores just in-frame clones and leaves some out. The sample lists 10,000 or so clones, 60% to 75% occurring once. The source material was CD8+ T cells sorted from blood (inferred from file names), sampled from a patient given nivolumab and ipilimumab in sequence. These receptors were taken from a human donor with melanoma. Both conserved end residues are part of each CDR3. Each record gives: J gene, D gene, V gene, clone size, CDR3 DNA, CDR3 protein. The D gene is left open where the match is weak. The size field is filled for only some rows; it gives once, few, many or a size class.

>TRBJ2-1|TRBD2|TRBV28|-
TGTGCCAGCAGTGGGGAGGGTGCTGAGCAGTTCTTC
CASSGEGAEQFF
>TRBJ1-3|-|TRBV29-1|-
TGCAGCGCCCTCCTCCTCGGGGGAACTCTGGGAAACACCATATATTTT
CSALLLGGTLGNTIYF
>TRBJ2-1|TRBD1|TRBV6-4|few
TGTGCCAGCAGTTCGACAGGGGATGTTGAGCAGTTCTTC
CASSSTGDVEQFF
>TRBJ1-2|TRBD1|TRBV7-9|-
TGTGCCAGCAGCTTACAGGGGGCTTGGGGCTACACCTTC
CASSLQGAWGYTF
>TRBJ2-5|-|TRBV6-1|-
TGTGCCAGCAGGAGGGCTGCGTACCAAGAGACCCAGTACTTC
CASRRAAYQETQYF
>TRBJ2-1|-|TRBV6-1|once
TGTGCCAGCAGTGACTGGGACATCCACAATGAGCAGTTCTTC
CASSDWDIHNEQFF
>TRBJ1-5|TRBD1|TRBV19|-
TGTGCCAGTACCATTGGGGGACAGGGACGAGGCAATCAGCCCCAGCATTTT
CASTIGGQGRGNQPQHF
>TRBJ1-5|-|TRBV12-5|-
TGTGCTAGTGTTGGGACAATCAATCAGCCCCAGCATTTT
CASVGTINQPQHF
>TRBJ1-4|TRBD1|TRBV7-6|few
TGTGCCAGCAGCGAGACAGGGACTAATGAAAAACTGTTTTTT
CASSETGTNEKLFF
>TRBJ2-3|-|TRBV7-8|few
TGTGCCAGCAGCTTAGGGTCGGGAACAGATACGCAGTATTTT
CASSLGSGTDTQYF
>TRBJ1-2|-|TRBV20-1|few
TGCAGTGCTAGAGGGCAAGATGGCTACACCTTC
CSARGQDGYTF
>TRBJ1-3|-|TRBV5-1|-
TGCGCCAGCAGCTCCTGGGCTGGGAGCTCTGGAAACACCATATATTTT
CASSSWAGSSGNTIYF
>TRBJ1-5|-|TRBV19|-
TGTGCCAGTAGTATTTGGGGGCCCGGCAATCAGCCCCAGCATTTT
CASSIWGPGNQPQHF
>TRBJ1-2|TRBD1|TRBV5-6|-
TGTGCCAGCAGCGCGGGACAGATTGGCATCTATGGCTACACCTTC
CASSAGQIGIYGYTF
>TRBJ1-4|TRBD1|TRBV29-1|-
TGCAGCGGGATACAGGGGGGGAAACTGTTTTTT
CSGIQGGKLFF
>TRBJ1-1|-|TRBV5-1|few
TGCGCCAGCAGCCCGGAGACAGGTGAAGCTTTCTTT
CASSPETGEAFF
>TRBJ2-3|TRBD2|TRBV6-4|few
TGTGCCAGCAGTGGGACTAGCGGGGGCACAGATACGCAGTATTTT
CASSGTSGGTDTQYF
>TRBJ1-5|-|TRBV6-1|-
TGTGCCAGCAGTGAAGAAGGAAGGGGGTATAGCAATCAGCCCCAGCATTTT
CASSEEGRGYSNQPQHF
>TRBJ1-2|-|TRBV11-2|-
TGTGCCAGCACCCCCGGGATTTCCTATGGCTACACCTTC
CASTPGISYGYTF
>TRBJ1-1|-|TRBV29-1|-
TGCAGCGTTGAAGATCGAGAGATTAGCCCTGAAGCTTTCTTT
CSVEDREISPEAFF
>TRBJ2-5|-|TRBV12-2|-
TGTGCAAGTCGCTTAGCGCCGGGACAGAGTGCATTTCAGGGGGAGACCCAGTACTTC
CASRLAPGQSAFQGETQYF
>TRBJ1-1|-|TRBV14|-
TGTGCCAGCAGCCAAGATCTAAGTATGAACACTGAAGCTTTCTTT
CASSQDLSMNTEAFF
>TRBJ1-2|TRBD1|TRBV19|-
TGTGCCAGTAGTATATGGGGTGCGACAGGGGACCATGGCTACACCTTC
CASSIWGATGDHGYTF
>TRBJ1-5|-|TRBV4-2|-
TGTGCCAGCAGCCAAGTGGAGGACTTCAATCAGCCCCAGCATTTT
CASSQVEDFNQPQHF
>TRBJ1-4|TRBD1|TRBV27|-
TGTGCCAGCAGGATAGCGACAGGGGAAAAACTGTTTTTT
CASRIATGEKLFF
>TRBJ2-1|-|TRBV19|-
TGTGCCAGTAGTATAGAGGCCAGGGATCCCTACAATGAGCAGTTCTTC
CASSIEARDPYNEQFF
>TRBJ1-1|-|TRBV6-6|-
TGTGCCAGCAGTTACCCGGGGAACACTGAAGCTTTCTTT
CASSYPGNTEAFF
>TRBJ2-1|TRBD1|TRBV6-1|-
TGTGCCAGCAGTGAAGCGGGTGGACAGGGGGGCAATGAGCAGTTCTTC
CASSEAGGQGGNEQFF
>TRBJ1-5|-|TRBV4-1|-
TGCGCCAGCAGCCGAGCGACAGGCGGAGGAGGGCCCCAGCATTTT
CASSRATGGGGPQHF
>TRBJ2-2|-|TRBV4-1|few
TGCGCCAGCAGCCGTGCCCCGGGGTCGAACACCGGGGAGCTGTTTTTT
CASSRAPGSNTGELFF
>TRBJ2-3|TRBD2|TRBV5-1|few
TGCGCCAGCAGTTGGACTAGCGGGGGTACAGATACGCAGTATTTT
CASSWTSGGTDTQYF
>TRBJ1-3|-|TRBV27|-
TGTGCCAGCTCGGCGGGAAATGGAAACACCATATATTTT
CASSAGNGNTIYF
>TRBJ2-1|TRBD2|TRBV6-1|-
TGTGCCAGCACCGGGACTAGCGGGGGTTACAATGAGCAGTTCTTC
CASTGTSGGYNEQFF
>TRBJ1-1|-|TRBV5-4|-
TGTGCCAGCAGCTTGGCGCAGTATAACACTGAAGCTTTCTTT
CASSLAQYNTEAFF
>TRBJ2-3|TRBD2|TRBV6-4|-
TGTGCCAGCAGTGACCGCGGGGGGGGCGATACGCAGTATTTT
CASSDRGGGDTQYF
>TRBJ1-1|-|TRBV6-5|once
TGTGCCAGCAGTTACTCTTGGGGCGTAGCTTTCTTT
CASSYSWGVAFF
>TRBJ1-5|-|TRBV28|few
TGTGCCAGCAGCTGGGGGGGGCATAGCAATCAGCCCCAGCATTTT
CASSWGGHSNQPQHF
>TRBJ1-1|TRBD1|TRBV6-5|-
TGTGCCAGCAGTTTGGGACAGGGGACTGAAGCTTTCTTT
CASSLGQGTEAFF
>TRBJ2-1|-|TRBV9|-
TGTGCCAGCAGCGTAGATGGCTCTGAGCAGTTCTTC
CASSVDGSEQFF
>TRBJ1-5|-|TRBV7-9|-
TGTGCCAGCAGCCCTAGGGGTGGGCAGCCCCAGCATTTT
CASSPRGGQPQHF
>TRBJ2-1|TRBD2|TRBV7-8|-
TGTGCCAGCAGCCCAGCTAGCGGGAGGTCTCCCTATGAGCAGTTCTTC
CASSPASGRSPYEQFF
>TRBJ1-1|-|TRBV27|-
TGTGCCAGCAGTCCAATTCTGACAGCCTCCCCTTTGAACACTGAAGCTTTCTTT
CASSPILTASPLNTEAFF
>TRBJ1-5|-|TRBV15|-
TGTGCCACCAGGGAGCCTGATCAGCCCCAGCATTTT
CATREPDQPQHF
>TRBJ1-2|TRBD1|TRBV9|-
TGTGCCAGCAGCGGCCAGGGGGGCGCTTCGGGTCCTCGATATGGCTACACCTTC
CASSGQGGASGPRYGYTF
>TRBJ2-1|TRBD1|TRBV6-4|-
TGTGCCAGCAGAGGGACAGGGGATTACAATGAGCAGTTCTTC
CASRGTGDYNEQFF
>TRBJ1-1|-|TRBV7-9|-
TGTGCCAGCAGCTCCCCCGGGAACACTGAAGCTTTCTTT
CASSSPGNTEAFF